In this sample, the clone carrying this T cell receptor beta chain turned up many times. What it binds is unknown. According to the study, TCR beta libraries were built with iRepertoire HTBI primers and CDR3-region Arm-PCR. TCRdb re-called the multiplex PCR reads through MiXCR, storing one row per CDR3 protein. Of approximately 400,000 distinct CDR3 sequences detected, about a sixth appear once; the ten largest clones hold over 20%. Indicated time point: newly diagnosed GD, antithyroid drugs for less than 3 months. PBMC RNA served as the TCR library source. The sample comes from a study of regulatory T cells in long-lasting Graves disease. Study outcomes and limitations: Persistent Graves' patients showed less TCR diversity than newly diagnosed ones. Gene preferences differed: TRBV28, TRBJ1-2, TRBJ2-5 in persistent cases.

V lost 5 bases and J 5 bases, leaving 12 bases between the germline ends. This CDR3 is 13 amino acids long. The V gene is TRBV12-3 or TRBV12-4, the J gene TRBJ2-5, with D perhaps being TRBD1 or TRBD2 (5 bases each). The TCR comes from a female donor with Graves disease. The sample consisted of peripheral blood mononuclear cells (PBMCs), taken at new diagnosis, from a patient treated with antithyroid drugs. CDR3 DNA: TGTGCCAGCAGTACTAGGGGTTTCGAGACCCAGTACTTC. Translating gives CASSTRGFETQYF.